This T cell receptor beta chain was documented in a study of a mutant IDH1 vaccine in newly diagnosed glioma. About the research overall: Eight vaccine injections were given to patients in weeks 1, 3, 5, 7, 11, 15, 19 and 23. Patients had received radiotherapy, temozolomide, or both previously, most receiving both.

The time point is: week 11, during vaccination. Each dose of the vaccine consisted of 300 ug of mutant IDH1 20-mer peptide, with topical imiquimod. New astrocytomas of WHO grade 3 or 4 that were IDH1-mutant and ATRX-lost were found in the donors. Sequencing used immunoSEQ multiplex PCR; TCRdb keeps in-frame clones, though not all of them. The table lists 100,000 to 150,000 clones, just under 80% of them singletons. Only one count was recorded for this clone. The antigen remains undetermined. Losses at the gene ends were 6 bases for V and 7 bases for J; bases not matched to a gene: 8. Germline CDR1 is SNHLY and CDR2 is FYNNEI. The CDR3 is made up of 14 amino acids.

This clonotype originated in a man in his forties with glioma. The sequences come from PBMCs, collected from a glioma patient whose treatment included an IDH1 peptide vaccine. This chain links TRBV2 with TRBJ1-2; 10 nucleotides line up with TRBD1. The CDR3 region has the DNA TGTGCCAGCAGATTGACAGGGGGCTGGGGTGGCTACACCTTC. Amino acid sequence: CASRLTGGWGGYTF.